The clone carrying this T cell receptor (beta chain) was found once. The data are from a study of early stage breast cancer tumors. Repertoires were generated with immunoSEQ multiplex PCR, while TCRdb's copy carries only in-frame clones and drops some. The sample lists tens of thousands of clones; 76% were seen once. CDR3 length: 15 residues. V gave up 2 bases and J gave up 2 bases, with 12 bases separating them. Germline V CDR1 and CDR2: SGHAT, FQNNGV. This receptor was obtained from a person aged 55 to 70 with breast cancer. This rearrangement joins TRBV11-2 to TRBJ2-5, with TRBD2 as a possible D gene (6 bases). Sequencing was performed on blood. The CDR3 is CASSLSDGGQETQYF. The DNA of the CDR3 is TGTGCCAGCAGCTTAAGCGACGGGGGACAAGAGACCCAGTACTTC. The full variable domain, rest sourced from reference TRBV11-2 and TRBJ2-5, is EAGVAQSPRYKIIEKRQSVAFWCNPISGHATLYWYQQILGQGPKLLIQFQNNGVVDDSQLPKDRFSAERLKGVDSTLKIQPAKLEDSAVYLCASSLSDGGQETQYFGPGTRLLVL.